These 2 T cell receptor beta chains originate from one sample sequenced in a study of molecular identifiers for immune sequencing clone quantification (dated by TCRdb to between 2017 and 2018). Library construction relied on PCR. Instrument on record: Illumina HiSeq 4000. TCRdb reran the public reads through fastp at Q25 and MiXCR, keeping productive beta chains. Under each unique CDR3 protein, matching rows form one entry showing the most common genes and DNA. Counted in this sample were a few hundred thousand distinct CDR3 sequences; over 20% of them appeared once. The ten largest clones represent about 0.8% of the sample. Sequencing was performed on naive CD8+ T cells from blood, with Jurkat cell RNA spiked in. The sample's cell subset or site, from its label and the paper: FACS-sorted CD8+CD4-CCR7+CD45RA+ naive T cells. All receptors derive from a human donor in good health. Some libraries in this study had Jurkat cell RNA spiked in.

This clonotype occurred a few times. The chain joins TRBV27 to TRBJ2-3; D might be TRBD1 (5 bases). Germline V gene sequence: CDR1 MNHEY, CDR2 SMNVEV (reference sequence). CDR3 length: 17 amino acids. Trimming left V 3 bases short and J 0 bases short, with 16 bases between. In DNA, the CDR3 is TGTGCCAGCAGTTTGGTCAAGGGGCCAACTAGCACAGATACGCAGTATTTT. Protein product: CASSLVKGPTSTDTQYF.

The chain recombines TRBV7-2 with TRBJ2-5, with a weak D call TRBD2 (6 bases). CDR1 and CDR2 (germline): SGHTA, FQGNSA. This CDR3 contains 14 residues. Trimming pared 7 bases from V and 9 bases from J, leaving 21 bases between. CDR3 nucleotides: TGTGCCAGCACCATGTCAGAACCGGGGGAGGCCCAGTACTTC. This sequence encodes CASTMSEPGEAQYF.